This TCR beta chain was identified during a study of shared clonotypes between healthy human individuals. About the research overall: Three plates each covered CD4 naive and memory; CD8 naive two, CD8 memory one. Study-wide results and caveats: The naive CD4 repertoires of a handful of donors were compared, and around 4.9% of clonotypes were shared. Rarefaction analysis demonstrated incomplete sorted-subset sequencing notwithstanding large depth.

Generated by immunoSEQ multiplex PCR, the TCRdb table keeps only in-frame clones and is missing some. The repertoire has 650,000 to 700,000 clones, around 91% of them found once; the top ten carry roughly 36%. CD45RO+ cells plus CCR7-negative CD45RA+ TemRA cells formed CD8 memory. Worth noting for this clone: Its specificity is unknown.

This CDR3 contains 13 residues. The V gene's germline CDR1 is SGHNT and CDR2 YYREEE (reference sequence). V was pared by 3 bases and J by 8 bases, with 12 bases between. The sequence was collected from a man aged 18 to 29 in good health. Some clones in this sample may be carry-over from other donors' samples. This chain links TRBV5-4 with TRBJ2-1, with D perhaps being TRBD1 or TRBD2 (5 bases each). Source material: memory CD8+ T cells from PBMCs. Sample subset: CD45RO+ cells pooled with CCR7-negative TemRA cells. The CDR3 nucleotides read TGTGCCAGCAGCTCCCGGGACCTGGATGAGCAGTTCTTC. It encodes CASSSRDLDEQFF.